This T cell receptor (beta chain) emerged from a study of shared clonotypes between healthy human individuals. Researchers ran the assay at a deep level. Clones were read by immunoSEQ multiplex PCR, and TCRdb kept only the in-frame ones, dropping some. Among 600,000 or so clones listed, 85% to 95% were seen once. Germline loops: CDR1 MNHEY, CDR2 SVGAGI. This CDR3 contains 13 residues. V lost 5 bases and J 1 base, leaving 8 bases between the germline ends. Naive CD8 cells were CD45RO-negative, positively selected for CCR7, excluding terminally differentiated effector memory CD45RA+ cells. Sequencing was carried out using naive CD8+ T cells sorted from blood. The gene calls are TRBV6-5 and TRBJ1-1; D is undetermined. The sequence came from a woman in her thirties in good health. The CDR3 here is CASSTRPNTEAFF. The CDR3 bases are TGTGCCAGCAGTACAAGGCCGAACACTGAAGCTTTCTTT.